This TCR beta chain was sequenced in a study of cytomegalovirus exposure and HLA in healthy donors. Study-wide points: Later findings reportedly placed an Asian-associated ancestry cluster below the approximately 670-donor mean for N-insertions. A few chains tied to CMV proved CMV antigen-specific in vitro.

PCR employed 60 Vbeta and 13 Jbeta primers. Using immunoSEQ multiplex PCR, the repertoire was profiled, and TCRdb retains in-frame clones only, with some absent. This table holds roughly 120,000 clones, about 81% found once. Points on this clone: Its antigen is unknown.

Between the trimmed V and J ends, which lost 0 bases and 3 bases, there was a span of 11 bases. This CDR3 has 15 residues. The V gene's germline CDR1 is LGHNA and CDR2 YSLEER. The TCR was taken from a man aged 35-49 years in good health and CMV-seronegative. The chain uses TRBV4-3 and TRBJ1-2; TRBD1 is a possible D gene (5 bases). The source material was PBMCs. CDR3 nucleotides: TGCGCCAGCAGCCAAGATAAGGGGCCCCACTATGGCTACACCTTC. This encodes CASSQDKGPHYGYTF.